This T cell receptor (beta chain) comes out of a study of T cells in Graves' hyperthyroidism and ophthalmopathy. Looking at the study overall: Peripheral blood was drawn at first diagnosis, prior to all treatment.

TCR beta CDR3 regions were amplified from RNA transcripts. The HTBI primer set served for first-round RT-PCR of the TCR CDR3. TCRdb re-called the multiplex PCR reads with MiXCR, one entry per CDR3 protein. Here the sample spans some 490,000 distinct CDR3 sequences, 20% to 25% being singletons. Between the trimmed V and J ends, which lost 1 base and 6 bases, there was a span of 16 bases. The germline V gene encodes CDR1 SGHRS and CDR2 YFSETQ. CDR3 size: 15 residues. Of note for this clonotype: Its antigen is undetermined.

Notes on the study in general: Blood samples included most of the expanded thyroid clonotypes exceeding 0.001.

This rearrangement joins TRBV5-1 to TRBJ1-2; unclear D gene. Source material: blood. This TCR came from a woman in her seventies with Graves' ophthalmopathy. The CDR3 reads CASSLSGGASNGYTF. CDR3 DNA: TGCGCCAGCAGCTTGTCTGGAGGCGCGTCTAATGGCTACACCTTC.